The 6 T cell receptor beta chains below all came from one sample that was sequenced in a study of cytomegalovirus exposure and HLA in healthy donors. PCR employed 60 Vbeta and 13 Jbeta primers. TCRdb keeps only in-frame clones here, not all; method: immunoSEQ multiplex PCR. The sample records approximately 130,000 clones, about 69% being singletons. The sample comprised PBMCs. Receptors originate from a man aged 25 to 40 in good health and CMV-seronegative.

Points on this clone: At one boundary the junction diverges from the germline segment, which might be a read error. The sample has other DNA sequences that encode this CDR3 too. V usage is TRBV6-5 and J usage is TRBJ1-1; the D gene is possibly TRBD1 (5 bases). CDR1 MNHEY and CDR2 SVGAGI come from the germline V gene. This CDR3 has 15 residues. For the CDR3, the DNA is TGTGCCAGCAGTTACTCCGTGGGGCCTGAGACTGAAGCCTTCTTT. Its translation is CASSYSVGPETEAFF.

The chain links TRBV6-1 to TRBJ1-1; a possible D gene is TRBD1 (6 bases). Germline V CDR1 and CDR2: MNHNS, SASEGT. The CDR3 spans 14 residues. V lost 2 bases, J lost 3 bases, and 10 bases lay in between. The DNA of the CDR3 is TGTGCCAGCAGTGAATACAGGGTGGACACTGAAGCTTTCTTT. As protein: CASSEYRVDTEAFF.

The genes are TRBV4-1 and TRBJ2-3, with 9 nucleotides matching TRBD1. CDR1 and CDR2 (germline): MGHRA, YSYEKL. CDR3 length equals 18 residues. V lost 5 bases to trimming and J lost 2 bases; unmatched junction nucleotides: 14. As DNA, the CDR3 is TGCGCCAGCAGCACCCAATCTCGGACAGGGGATTACACAGATACGCAGTATTTT. It specifies CASSTQSRTGDYTDTQYF.

The chain recombines TRBV9 with TRBJ1-1, with 9 bases matching TRBD1. The CDR3 spans 17 residues. The V and J ends lost 2 bases and 1 base, in that order; junction bases with no gene match: 9. Germline V gene data show CDR1 as SGDLS and CDR2 as YYNGEE. The chain's CDR3 is CASSVHGTGKTNTEAFF. Here the CDR3 DNA reads TGTGCCAGCAGCGTCCACGGGACAGGGAAGACGAACACTGAAGCTTTCTTT.

CDR3 sequence (DNA): TGTGCCTGCCCGACCGGGACAGGGGGTGGTACCGGGGAGCTGTTTTTT. Translated, it gives CACPTGTGGGTGELFF. J is TRBJ2-2 and V is TRBV30, with 11 bases that match TRBD1. Germline-derived CDR1 and CDR2 are GTSNPN and SVGIG (reference sequence). V trimming: 6 bases; J trimming: 5 bases; junction bases outside the gene matches: 11. CDR3 length: 16 residues.

This clone was counted between two and nine times. The chain uses TRBV7-2 and TRBJ2-2; D is ambiguous. The ends were cut back, 4 bases at V and 7 bases at J, with 10 bases in the middle. Germline CDR1 SGHTA, CDR2 FQGNSA. CDR3 length equals 13 residues. CDR3 amino acids: CASSYKEIGELFF. CDR3 in DNA: TGTGCCAGCAGCTATAAGGAGATCGGGGAGCTGTTTTTT.